Shown below are 4 T cell receptor beta chains from a single sample sequenced in a study of shared clonotypes between healthy human individuals. Some clones are missing from TCRdb's copy, which holds only in-frame ones; the method was immunoSEQ multiplex PCR. The sample includes around 990,000 clones, 70% to 85% of them seen just once. The sample comprised memory CD4+ T cells from PBMCs. Subset defined: CD45RA-negative fraction. The origin of the receptors is a man aged 18 to 29 in good health. Some clones in this sample may be carry-over from other donors' samples.

This rearrangement joins TRBV30 to TRBJ2-5, with 14 bases lining up with TRBD2. The CDR3 has 15 residues. The germline V gene encodes CDR1 GTSNPN and CDR2 SVGIG (reference sequence). V trimming: 5 bases; J trimming: 4 bases; junction bases outside the gene matches: 6. This CDR3 is CAWGTSGSGVETQYF. The CDR3 region has the DNA TGTGCCTGGGGGACTAGCGGGAGCGGGGTAGAGACCCAGTACTTC.

This clone was seen a few times. V and J are TRBV11-2 and TRBJ1-1, with D perhaps TRBD1 (6 bases). The germline CDR1 and CDR2 sequences are SGHAT and FQNNGV. Trimming removed 7 bases at V and 7 bases at J, with 19 bases between. The CDR3 totals 14 residues. The CDR3 loop reads CASTHRGGNGEAFF. The CDR3 DNA reads as TGTGCCAGCACCCACAGAGGGGGGAATGGTGAAGCTTTCTTT.

The V and J genes are TRBV30 and TRBJ2-2; no reliable D call. Germline lookup yields CDR1 GTSNPN and CDR2 SVGIG (reference sequence). V lost 3 bases and J lost 7, with 12 bases in between. The CDR3 consists of 13 residues. The CDR3 coding sequence is TGTGCCTGGAGGGATATGGGTAACGGGGAGCTGTTTTTT. It specifies CAWRDMGNGELFF.

Comment on this clone: At one end the junction does not follow the germline gene, possibly because of a read error. The genes are TRBV28 and TRBJ1-3, with D tentatively TRBD1 (6 bases). This CDR3 region has 14 residues. CDR1 is MDHEN, CDR2 SYDVKM, per germline. The CDR3: CASSDYRDGDTIYF. The CDR3 DNA reads as TGTGCCAGCAGTGACTACAGGGATGGAGACACCATATATTTT. Filled out from reference TRBV28 and TRBJ1-3, the complete variable domain reads DVKVTQSSRYLVKRTGEKVFLECVQDMDHENMFWYRQDPGLGLRLIYFSYDVKMKEKGDIPEGYSVSREKKERFSLILESASTNQTSMYLCASSDYRDGDTIYFGEGSWLTVV.